The clone carrying this T cell receptor (beta chain) was observed many times. What it binds is not known. Trimming at V came to 4 bases and at J to 2 bases, leaving 2 bases not matched to a gene. Germline values: CDR1 MNHNS, CDR2 SASEGT. The CDR3 covers 14 residues. This sample is drawn from a study of early T cells in non-severe SARS-CoV-2 infection. Study in general: Unpaired chains resulted from sequencing bulk RNA of unsorted whole blood.

cDNA molecules, individually, were tagged with unique molecular identifiers. From the 5' RACE reads, TCRdb called clonotypes with MiXCR, one entry per CDR3 protein. The sample lists 76,000 or so distinct CDR3 sequences; over 9% were seen once. Overall study findings and caveats: VDJdb matching, biased toward anti-spike CD8 responses, missed private and CD4 specificities.

The V and J genes are TRBV6-1 and TRBJ1-3; 7 bases are a match to TRBD1. The source is an adult who was a healthcare worker with PCR-confirmed SARS-CoV-2 infection or an uninfected control (not recorded which). The sequenced sample was whole blood. Written as DNA, the CDR3 is TGTGCCAGCAGTGCAACAGGGGCTGGAAACACCATATATTTT. This encodes CASSATGAGNTIYF.